This T cell receptor (beta chain) emerged from a study of T cell responses to AZD1222 COVID-19 vaccine. Study results and limitations: Reportedly, nearly half of unique spike TCRs recognized epitopes outside B.1.351/B.1.1.7 mutations.

Germline CDR1 and CDR2: SNHLY and FYNNEI. The CDR3 runs to 15 residues. V gave up 5 bases and J gave up 8 bases, with 21 bases separating them. Using immunoSEQ multiplex PCR, the repertoire was profiled, and TCRdb retains in-frame clones only, with some absent. The repertoire holds around 91,000 clones, with more than 85% as singletons. On this clone itself: The antigen remains unidentified.

The specimen was peripheral blood, collected 28 days after the second AZD1222 dose. The chain carries TRBV2 and TRBJ1-2, with a possible D match to TRBD1 (5 bases). The TCR was taken from an adult who received the AZD1222 COVID-19 vaccine. The CDR3 DNA is TGTGCCAGCAGTTTTCTAGACAGCCGGACAAGGGGCTACACCTTC. Translation gives CASSFLDSRTRGYTF.